This T cell receptor (beta chain) was obtained from a study of shared clonotypes between healthy human individuals. The overall study: CD8 memory received one plate per donor, CD8 naive two, CD4 memory three and CD4 naive three.

Donors comprised healthy HIV-negative adults lacking recent acute infections or vaccinations. All the donors were Caucasian adults who lived in Nashville, Tennessee. Assay: immunoSEQ multiplex PCR; the TCRdb copy retains only in-frame clones and omits some. This repertoire shows 2.3 million or so clones, approximately 95% found once; its top ten account for 0.39%. On this clone itself: Its antigen remains unidentified.

The CDR3 sequence is 16 residues long. Germline trimming cut 1 base from V and 8 bases from J; bases unmatched to any gene: 11. Germline CDR1 SGHRS, CDR2 YFSETQ. Points from the study as a whole: The sampled material consisted only of blood, and tissue repertoires are likely to differ.

This receptor was taken from a man younger than 35 in good health. Some clones in this sample may be carry-over from other donors' samples. V gene TRBV5-1 combines with J gene TRBJ2-1; 8 nucleotides agree with TRBD2. Sequences were obtained from naive CD4+ T cells from PBMCs. As for subset: CD45RA+ positively selected. CDR3 in DNA: TGCGCCAGCAGCTTGCCCGCCGGGACTAGGGTGGATGAGCAGTTCTTC. It yields the protein CASSLPAGTRVDEQFF.